The sequence of this T cell receptor beta chain was determined in a study of T cells in Graves' hyperthyroidism and ophthalmopathy. Whole-study findings and limits: Model output signaled ophthalmopathy a median 6.5 months ahead of onset. Most thyroid clonotypes expanded above 0.001 were also detected in blood.

What was amplified from RNA transcripts were TCR beta CDR3 regions. HTBI primers drove first-round RT-PCR of the TCR CDR3. Each CDR3 protein is one row after TCRdb ran MiXCR on the multiplex PCR reads. Of about 620,000 distinct CDR3 sequences in the sample, 15% to 20% were seen once. This clonotype appeared many times. Its cognate antigen is unknown. Hyperthyroidism had been newly diagnosed in patients aged 18 to 65, and its duration was under 2 months. Diagnoses used clinical symptoms, serum thyroxine and TRAb, thyroid ultrasound and orbital computed tomography. The ends were cut back, 2 bases at V and 6 bases at J, with 13 bases in the middle. CDR1 and CDR2 (germline): KGHDR, SFDVKD. The CDR3 totals 15 residues.

The sequence was obtained from a woman aged 25-40 years with Graves' hyperthyroidism. The rearrangement joins TRBV24-1 to TRBJ2-1; TRBD1 might be the D (6 bases). Sequenced sample: blood. CDR3 sequence (DNA): TGTGCCACCAGTGATTACTTCAGGGGAGCCAATGAGCAGTTCTTC. It specifies CATSDYFRGANEQFF.